The 24 T cell receptor beta chains below come from one sample, sequenced in a study of CD8+CD57+ T cells in acquired aplastic anemia (dated by TCRdb to 2016 to 2018). Sequencing was performed on an Illumina HiSeq 2000. Genomic DNA served as template for TCR beta VDJ combination and CDR3 sequence profiling. TCRdb reprocessed the public reads (quality trimming at Q25 with fastp, clone calling with MiXCR) and kept in-frame beta chains. Every entry covers one CDR3 protein and lists the most common genes and DNA from its rows. Within this sample are a few hundred thousand distinct CDR3 sequences, with roughly 68% of them counted one time only. 3% to 4.5% of the sample goes to the ten largest clones. The sample consisted of sorted CD4+, CD8+, or CD8+CD57+ T cells (not recorded which) from PBMCs. The receptor set was obtained from a human donor in good health, serving as a control.

This clonotype has only a few counts. The DNA of the CDR3 is TGTGCCAGCAGTTACTCTATCAGGGCTATTGGGAACACAGATACGCAGTATTTT. Its protein is CASSYSIRAIGNTDTQYF. The V call is TRBV6-2 or TRBV6-3, the J call TRBJ2-3, with D perhaps TRBD1 (5 bases). V lost 0 bases and J 2 bases, leaving 18 bases between the germline ends. Germline CDR1 and CDR2: MNHEY and SVGEGT. The CDR3 spans 18 residues.

V is TRBV20-1 and J is TRBJ1-6, with unresolved D. In germline, CDR1 is DFQATT, CDR2 SNEGSKA (reference sequence). Deletions cut 3 bases from V and 0 bases from J, with 15 bases between. This CDR3 has 17 residues. The CDR3 sequence is CSASSQADSSYNSPLHF. Written as DNA, the CDR3 is TGCAGTGCTAGCAGCCAGGCGGATAGCTCCTATAATTCACCCCTCCACTTT.

The rearrangement links TRBV5-1 to TRBJ1-1; TRBD1 might be the D (5 bases). The CDR3 covers 14 residues. Germline loops: CDR1 SGHRS, CDR2 YFSETQ. Trimming left V 2 bases short and J 10 bases short, with 18 bases between. The DNA of the CDR3 is TGCGCCAGCAGCTTCTCGGTCGCAGGGTTAGGAGCTTTCTTT. This encodes CASSFSVAGLGAFF.

This rearrangement joins TRBV5-5 to TRBJ2-1; D uncertain. CDR3 length equals 16 residues. V gave up 4 bases and J gave up 0 bases, with 14 bases separating them. Germline lookup yields CDR1 SGHKS and CDR2 YYEKEE (reference sequence). The CDR3 coding sequence is TGTGCCAGCAGCCTGTGGAGTGCGAGCTCCTACAATGAGCAGTTCTTC. It translates to CASSLWSASSYNEQFF.

This clonotype was observed at least ten times. This chain uses TRBV6-6 with TRBJ1-1, with D tentatively TRBD1 (6 bases). Per germline, CDR1 MNHNY and CDR2 SVGAGI (reference sequence). With 0 bases removed from V and 1 base from J, the gap between germline ends came to 18 bases. The CDR3 runs 18 residues. The DNA for the CDR3 is TGTGCCAGCAGTTACTCGAGGTACGACAGGACTCCGAACACTGAAGCTTTCTTT. It yields the protein CASSYSRYDRTPNTEAFF.

The V and J genes are TRBV5-1 and TRBJ2-7; TRBD2 might be the D (6 bases). CDR3 length: 12 amino acids. Trimming left V 0 bases short and J 11 bases short, with 12 bases between. Germline lookup yields CDR1 SGHRS and CDR2 YFSETQ. Written as DNA, the CDR3 is TGCGCCAGCAGCTTGGGGGACTTCGGGGAGTACTTC. Residues: CASSLGDFGEYF.

J is TRBJ2-7 and V is TRBV5-4, with TRBD2 identical over 10 bases. With 5 bases clipped from V and 4 bases from J, the junction kept 3 bases outside the gene matches. Germline V gene sequence: CDR1 SGHNT, CDR2 YYREEE (reference sequence). The CDR3 consists of 13 residues. The CDR3 DNA reads TGTGCCAGCAGAGCGGGGGGGGAATACGAGCAGTACTTC. Its translation is CASRAGGEYEQYF.

The chain employs TRBV4-1 and TRBJ2-1; 11 bases map to TRBD2. The CDR3 has 15 amino acids. With V trimmed by 6 bases and J by 8 bases, 9 bases remained unmatched. Germline CDR1 reads MGHRA; CDR2 reads YSYEKL. As DNA, the CDR3 is TGCGCCAGCAGTGAGTTAGCGGGAGGGCCGCATGAGCAGTTCTTC. Translation: CASSELAGGPHEQFF.

This clonotype has at least ten counts. The rearrangement uses TRBV15 and TRBJ1-1; 7 nucleotides agree with TRBD1. Germline V gene lookup returns CDR1 LNHNV and CDR2 YYDKDF (reference sequence). The CDR3 totals 15 residues. V gave up 2 bases and J gave up 4 bases; unmatched junction bases: 7. The CDR3 region has the DNA TGTGCCACCAGCAGAAAAAGACAGGGTTTCACTGAAGCTTTCTTT. Residues: CATSRKRQGFTEAFF.

The chain combines TRBV12-3 or TRBV12-4 with TRBJ2-1; the D is unclear. The V gene lost 6 bases and the J gene lost 4 bases, with 7 bases spanning the gap. CDR3 length equals 12 residues. The chain's CDR3 is CASSRVYNEQFF. DNA of the CDR3: TGTGCCAGCAGCCGCGTATACAATGAGCAGTTCTTC.

This clonotype showed up many times. This chain links TRBV7-2 with TRBJ1-6; D may be TRBD1 (6 bases). V was clipped by 5 bases and J by 8 bases, with 16 bases between them. This CDR3 comprises 15 residues. Germline assignment: CDR1 SGHTA and CDR2 FQGNSA. CDR3 sequence: CASSELRRGDSPLHF. CDR3 nucleotides: TGTGCCAGCAGCGAGCTTAGAAGGGGGGATTCACCCCTCCACTTT.

This clonotype has at least ten counts. The V call is TRBV2, the J call TRBJ2-2, with 11 bases fitting TRBD2. The V gene's germline CDR1 is SNHLY and CDR2 FYNNEI. The CDR3 runs to 16 residues. V lost 8 bases, J lost 3 bases, and 8 bases stayed unmatched. The CDR3 DNA is TGTGCCAGCCGAGGGGGACTAGCGGATTACACCGGGGAGCTGTTTTTT. Residues: CASRGGLADYTGELFF.

This clonotype was counted a few times. The CDR3 sequence is CAISDRVTEAFF. The CDR3 nucleotides are TGTGCCATCAGTGACAGGGTCACTGAAGCTTTCTTT. The chain recombines TRBV10-3 with TRBJ1-1; perhaps TRBD1 as D (5 bases). Germline values: CDR1 ENHRY, CDR2 SYGVKD. CDR3 length: 12 amino acids. Deletions cut 3 bases from V and 4 bases from J, with 6 bases between.

As concerns this clonotype: A much bigger clone sits one base away, suggesting this may be a read error. The V and J genes are TRBV7-2 and TRBJ1-2, with TRBD1 matching 7 bases. CDR1 and CDR2 (germline): SGHTA, FQGNSA. V was clipped by 3 bases and J by 7 bases; unmatched bases: 2. The CDR3 has 12 amino acids. The CDR3 DNA reads as TGTGCCAGCAGCTTCGAGGGGGCTGGCTACACCTTC. Amino acid sequence: CASSFEGAGYTF.

This chain uses TRBV19 with TRBJ1-1; 7 nucleotides match TRBD1. This CDR3 region has 13 residues. Trimming took 1 base from V and 6 from J; bases not matched to a gene: 2. Germline assignment: CDR1 LNHDA and CDR2 SQIVND (reference sequence). CDR3 nucleotides: TGTGCCAGTAGTATAGGAACAGGGGCTGAAGCTTTCTTT. As protein: CASSIGTGAEAFF. Full variable domain (outside the CDR3, taken from reference TRBV19 and TRBJ1-1): DGGITQSPKYLFRKEGQNVTLSCEQNLNHDAMYWYRQDPGQGLRLIYYSQIVNDFQKGDIAEGYSVSREKKESFPLTVTSAQKNPTAFYLCASSIGTGAEAFFGQGTRLTVV.

This clonotype occurred many times. The chain links TRBV7-6 to TRBJ2-1; D unclear. Trimming left V 1 base short and J 10 bases short, with 14 bases between. Germline values: CDR1 SGHVS, CDR2 FNYEAQ. The CDR3 sequence is 14 residues long. CDR3 nucleotide sequence: TGTGCCAGCAGCTTAGAGGAGTTCCGGTCCGAGCAGTTCTTC. Its translation is CASSLEEFRSEQFF. The full variable domain, rest sourced from reference TRBV7-6 and TRBJ2-1, is GAGVSQSPRYKVTKRGQDVALRCDPISGHVSLYWYRQALGQGPEFLTYFNYEAQQDKSGLPNDRFSAERPEGSISTLTIQRTEQRDSAMYRCASSLEEFRSEQFFGPGTRLTVL.

The V gene is TRBV20-1, the J gene TRBJ1-2; the match to TRBD1 covers 11 bases. This CDR3 has 15 residues. CDR1 DFQATT and CDR2 SNEGSKA come from the germline V gene (reference sequence). The trim removed 0 bases at V and 7 bases at J, leaving 7 bases unmatched. CDR3 loop: CSARDQDRGPLGYTF. CDR3 DNA sequence: TGCAGTGCTAGAGATCAGGACAGGGGGCCGCTTGGCTACACCTTC.

A note on this clonotype: As the CDR3 is not closed by the conserved phenylalanine or tryptophan, this likely results from a read error. CDR3 sequence (DNA): TGTGCCAGCACCCCGGGGGGCTTTAAATACACCATC. It encodes CASTPGGFKYTI. This chain joins TRBV2 and TRBJ1-2; possibly TRBD1 for D (6 bases). Germline assignment: CDR1 SNHLY and CDR2 FYNNEI. V was cut by 7 bases and J by 11 bases, with 17 bases left in between. The CDR3 sequence is 12 residues long.

Remarks on this clonotype: This may be a read error, as it is one base from a much larger clone. The chain couples TRBV6-1 to TRBJ1-1; D gene ambiguous. Deletions cut 4 bases from V and 5 bases from J, with 11 bases between. The CDR3 has 13 amino acids. Germline CDR1 MNHNS, CDR2 SASEGT. CDR3 nucleotides: TGTGCCAGCAGTGGAGCTGGATTAACTGAAGCTTTCTTT. Translation: CASSGAGLTEAFF.

Note on this clonotype: Possible read error: a much larger clone is one base away. The CDR3 is CATSDRRRGTTGELFF. In DNA, the CDR3 is TGTGCCACCAGTGATCGTCGGCGGGGCACGACCGGGGAGCTGTTTTTT. The V gene is TRBV24-1, the J gene TRBJ2-2, with a possible D match to TRBD2 (6 bases). The V gene's germline CDR1 is KGHDR and CDR2 SFDVKD. Trimming pared 3 bases from V and 5 bases from J, leaving 15 bases between. This CDR3 comprises 16 residues.

About this clonotype: The germline gene is not matched at one end of the junction; a read error may be the cause. The chain combines TRBV9 with TRBJ1-1; D not resolved. Germline CDR1 and CDR2: SGDLS and YYNGEE. The CDR3 covers 14 residues. The DNA of the CDR3 is TGTGCCAGCAGCGTAGCTCCACTCCTACGAGCAGTACTCTTT. Protein product: CASSVAPLLRAVLF.

Comment on this clonotype: Given the absence of the conserved phenylalanine or tryptophan at the CDR3 end, a read error is likely. The chain's CDR3 is CAIRLRGAGGYTL. In nucleotides, the CDR3 is TGTGCCATCAGGCTACGGGGGGCAGGTGGCTACACCCTC. The chain combines TRBV10-3 with TRBJ1-2, with D tentatively TRBD1 (6 bases). The V end was cut by 6 bases, the J end by 7 bases, with 15 bases between. Germline-derived CDR1 and CDR2 are ENHRY and SYGVKD. This CDR3 has 13 amino acids.

The sample holds a few counts of this clonotype. V is TRBV24-1 and J is TRBJ2-1; TRBD2 agrees at 15 bases. The germline CDR1 and CDR2 sequences are KGHDR and SFDVKD. The CDR3 is 16 residues long. V was pared by 5 bases and J by 5 bases, with 3 bases of the junction left unmatched. Written as DNA, the CDR3 is TGTGCCACCAGTGGGACTAGCGGGGGGGTTGACAATGAGCAGTTCTTC. Translation: CATSGTSGGVDNEQFF.

The chain employs TRBV30 and TRBJ2-5; TRBD1 aligns across 8 bases. The CDR3 extends over 14 amino acids. Germline-derived CDR1 and CDR2 are GTSNPN and SVGIG (reference sequence). J lost 4 bases, V lost 8 bases, and 12 bases had no gene match. The CDR3, as DNA: TGTGCCAGTAGTTACCGAGACAGGGGAGAGACCCAGTACTTC. Encoded protein: CASSYRDRGETQYF.